This T cell receptor (beta chain) is from a study of T cell changes during pregnancy in multiple sclerosis. Some clones are missing from TCRdb's copy, which holds only in-frame ones; the method was immunoSEQ multiplex PCR. The repertoire holds 89,000 or so clones, about 89% seen once, with roughly 3.5% in the top ten. The germline CDR1 and CDR2 sequences are SGHRS and YFSETQ. Trimming removed 4 bases from V and 4 bases from J, with 12 bases in between. The CDR3 loop spans 14 amino acids. The TCR sequence derives from a female donor in good health, serving as a control in a pregnancy study. Some clones in this sample may be carry-over from other donors' samples. The source material was PBMCs, sampled in the first trimester of pregnancy. J is TRBJ2-1 and V is TRBV5-1, with a possible D match to TRBD1 (6 bases). The CDR3 DNA is TGCGCCAGCAGCCTACAGGGCCCTTACAATGAGCAGTTCTTC. As protein: CASSLQGPYNEQFF.